The T cell receptor beta chain under discussion was sequenced for a study of CD8 T cells in ankylosing spondylitis. The germline V gene encodes CDR1 SGHVS and CDR2 FQNEAQ. The ends lost 5 bases at V and 8 bases at J; junction bases unmatched: 6. The CDR3 runs to 15 residues. Ten or more counts support this clonotype. In TCRdb, the 5' RACE reads were re-called with MiXCR into one record per CDR3 protein. The data contain 200,000 to 300,000 distinct CDR3 sequences, 7.5% to 9% of them singletons. Source material: blood, either unsorted or a sorted T cell fraction (not recorded which). The chain has TRBV7-8 and TRBJ2-1, with 13 positions matching TRBD2. The clonotype originates from a male donor with ankylosing spondylitis or in good health (not recorded which). The CDR3 DNA reads as TGTGCCAGCAGCCCTACTAGCGGGGGGGATTATGAGCAGTTCTTC. Translated: CASSPTSGGDYEQFF. Full variable domain (missing parts from reference TRBV7-8 and TRBJ2-1): GAGVSQSPRYKVAKRGQDVALRCDPISGHVSLFWYQQALGQGPEFLTYFQNEAQLDKSGLPSDRFFAERPEGSVSTLKIQRTQQEDSAVYLCASSPTSGGDYEQFFGPGTRLTVL.